Listed here are 19 T cell receptor beta chains from one sample, sequenced in a study of shared clonotypes between healthy human individuals. Libraries were prepared by immunoSEQ multiplex PCR; TCRdb keeps only in-frame clonotypes and omits some of them. The table shows approximately 2.5 million clones, with 90% to 95% occurring only once. Material for sequencing was naive CD4+ T cells from PBMCs. Subset in this sample: CD45RA+ positively selected. The receptors originated from a man between 18 and 35 years old in good health. Some clones in this sample may be carry-over from other donors' samples.

The V gene is TRBV11-2, the J gene TRBJ2-7, with 13 bases identical to TRBD2. CDR3 length: 15 residues. Germline V CDR1 and CDR2: SGHAT, FQNNGV. V shed 5 bases, J shed 3 bases, and the junction held 4 bases outside the gene matches. CDR3 nucleotides: TGTGCCAGCAGCCCAACTAGCGGGAGGGGCTACGAGCAGTACTTC. This encodes CASSPTSGRGYEQYF.

CDR3 protein: CAWSLRPTGGGFNTQYF. CDR3 DNA: TGTGCCTGGAGCCTACGACCCACAGGGGGTGGCTTTAATACGCAGTATTTT. The rearrangement links TRBV30 to TRBJ2-3, with TRBD1 identical over 8 bases. The CDR3 is 17 amino acids. V lost 3 bases and J lost 7; bases outside the gene matches: 18. CDR1 is GTSNPN and CDR2 is SVGIG in the germline V gene (reference sequence).

The rearrangement uses TRBV4-3 and TRBJ2-1; D not certain. Germline CDR1 reads LGHNA; CDR2 reads YSLEER. The CDR3 length is 14 residues. V lost 5 bases to trimming and J lost 1 base, with 9 bases between them. The CDR3 DNA reads TGCGCCAGCAGCGTGGGCTTGTCCTACAATGAGCAGTTCTTC. Translation gives CASSVGLSYNEQFF.

V is TRBV6-1 and J is TRBJ1-5; D remains ambiguous. The germline CDR1 and CDR2 sequences are MNHNS and SASEGT. This CDR3 contains 15 residues. The ends were cut back, 5 bases at V and 5 bases at J, with 16 bases in the middle. The chain's CDR3 is CASSPLISSDQPQHF. As DNA, the CDR3 is TGTGCCAGCAGTCCCCTGATATCATCCGATCAGCCCCAGCATTTT.

The chain links TRBV7-9 to TRBJ1-5, with TRBD1 matching 9 bases. CDR3 length equals 17 residues. Germline CDR1 SEHNR, CDR2 FQNEAQ (reference sequence). The junction had 8 bases not matched to a gene; V was cut back by 1 base and J by 4 bases. As DNA, the CDR3 is TGTGCCAGCAGCTTAGAGGGCGGGACAGGGAGGAATCAGCCCCAGCATTTT. Protein product: CASSLEGGTGRNQPQHF.

CDR3 region: CASSFYNRNQPQHF. The CDR3 bases are TGTGCCAGCAGCTTCTATAACAGAAATCAGCCCCAGCATTTT. The chain recombines TRBV7-2 with TRBJ1-5, with D unresolved. Per the germline V gene, CDR1 is SGHTA and CDR2 is FQGNSA. The CDR3 is 14 amino acids. V lost 3 bases and J 4 bases, leaving 10 bases between the germline ends. The full variable domain, with the rest looked up from reference TRBV7-2 and TRBJ1-5, is GAGVSQSPSNKVTEKGKDVELRCDPISGHTALYWYRQSLGQGLEFLIYFQGNSAPDKSGLPSDRFSAERTGGSVSTLTIQRTQQEDSAVYLCASSFYNRNQPQHFGDGTRLSIL.

This sequence joins TRBV15 and TRBJ2-1; 8 bases are shared with TRBD2. Germline V gene lookup returns CDR1 LNHNV and CDR2 YYDKDF (reference sequence). This CDR3 is 15 amino acids long. The V and J ends lost 3 bases and 2 bases, in that order; junction bases with no gene match: 3. The CDR3 sequence is CATSSFGRAYNEQFF. In DNA form, the CDR3 reads TGTGCCACCAGCAGTTTCGGGAGGGCCTACAATGAGCAGTTCTTC.

The chain links TRBV28 to TRBJ1-3, with 10 bases identical to TRBD1. V gave up 6 bases and J gave up 0 bases; unmatched junction bases: 8. The CDR3 spans 17 residues. Germline CDR1 reads MDHEN; CDR2 reads SYDVKM. Here the CDR3 DNA reads TGTGCCAGCAGGGGACAGGGGTGGGAATACTCTGGAAACACCATATATTTT. Protein sequence: CASRGQGWEYSGNTIYF.

The rearrangement links TRBV9 to TRBJ2-1, with 12 nucleotides matching TRBD2. The trim removed 4 bases at V and 0 bases at J, leaving 17 bases unmatched. The CDR3 sequence is 21 residues long. Looked up from germline, CDR1 is SGDLS and CDR2 is YYNGEE. CDR3: CASSPRTSGTQTRFSYNEQFF. CDR3 in DNA: TGTGCCAGCAGCCCACGGACTAGCGGGACACAAACTAGGTTCTCCTACAATGAGCAGTTCTTC.

The rearrangement uses TRBV2 and TRBJ1-5, with TRBD1 matching over 7 bases. This CDR3 region has 15 residues. Germline loops: CDR1 SNHLY, CDR2 FYNNEI. V trimming: 7 bases; J trimming: 3 bases; junction bases outside the gene matches: 9. For the CDR3, the DNA is TGTGCCAGCACCTCACAGGGGTTCAACAATCAGCCCCAGCATTTT. It encodes CASTSQGFNNQPQHF.

This clone showed up just once. The chain joins TRBV6-5 to TRBJ1-1; 9 bases are shared with TRBD1. The J segment lost 10 bases and the V segment lost 0 bases, leaving 6 bases of the junction unmatched. CDR1 and CDR2 from the germline V gene are MNHEY and SVGAGI. This CDR3 comprises 14 residues. The CDR3 DNA reads as TGTGCCAGCAGTTACTCGAGGACAGGGGTCGGAGCTTTCTTT. Its protein is CASSYSRTGVGAFF.

Here the CDR3 reads CASSVGGSGTVDTQYF. For the CDR3, the DNA is TGTGCCAGCAGCGTAGGGGGTAGCGGGACGGTCGATACGCAGTATTTT. This chain links TRBV9 with TRBJ2-3, with 8 bases matching TRBD2. CDR1 is SGDLS, CDR2 YYNGEE, per germline. This CDR3 contains 16 residues. With 0 bases clipped from V and 6 bases from J, the junction kept 9 bases outside the gene matches.

V and J are TRBV5-1 and TRBJ2-3; D not certain. This CDR3 has 15 residues. Germline CDR1 SGHRS, CDR2 YFSETQ. The germline V and J ends were trimmed by 2 bases and 2 bases, with 12 bases remaining between them. The chain's CDR3 is CASSLSDLFTDTQYF. The DNA of the CDR3 is TGCGCCAGCAGCTTAAGCGATCTCTTCACAGATACGCAGTATTTT.

This chain uses TRBV2 with TRBJ1-1; the D is unclear. The CDR3 sequence is 11 residues long. Germline values: CDR1 SNHLY, CDR2 FYNNEI. V lost 3 bases to trimming and J lost 10 bases, with 9 bases between them. The CDR3 loop reads CASSDQGRAFF. The CDR3 region has the DNA TGTGCCAGCAGTGACCAAGGAAGAGCTTTCTTT.

The rearrangement links TRBV5-1 to TRBJ2-3; 10 bases match TRBD1. Looked up from germline, CDR1 is SGHRS and CDR2 is YFSETQ. This CDR3 is 17 amino acids long. The V gene end was trimmed by 3 bases and the J gene end by 8 bases; junction bases not matched to a gene: 15. The CDR3 DNA follows: TGCGCCAGCAGCTCTCCGACAGGGGGCAGGGGTTTGGGTACGCAGTATTTT. Its protein is CASSSPTGGRGLGTQYF.

The V call is TRBV10-3, the J call TRBJ2-1, with 7 bases matching TRBD2. CDR1 is ENHRY and CDR2 is SYGVKD in the germline V gene. This CDR3 is built from 15 residues. Trimming at V came to 4 bases and at J to 7 bases, leaving 10 bases not matched to a gene. CDR3: CAISGAEGRDNEQFF. CDR3 DNA sequence: TGTGCCATCAGTGGGGCGGAGGGGAGGGATAATGAGCAGTTCTTC.

This clone was counted only a few times. V gene TRBV7-9 combines with J gene TRBJ1-5; tentative D call: TRBD1 (5 bases). There are 16 residues in the CDR3. The V and J ends lost 5 bases and 5 bases respectively, with 19 bases between them. Germline CDR1 and CDR2: SEHNR and FQNEAQ (reference sequence). The DNA of the CDR3 is TGTGCCAGCAGCAGATCGAACGGGGGGGTTTATCAGCCCCAGCATTTT. This encodes CASSRSNGGVYQPQHF.

V is TRBV5-1 and J is TRBJ2-7, with TRBD2 identical over 10 bases. The CDR3 covers 16 residues. V gave up 4 bases and J gave up 3 bases; unmatched junction bases: 10. In germline, CDR1 is SGHRS, CDR2 YFSETQ. Written as DNA, the CDR3 is TGCGCCAGCAGCCGCCGGGCTAGCGGGAGCGGCTACGAGCAGTACTTC. Its protein product is CASSRRASGSGYEQYF.

The chain has TRBV4-2 and TRBJ2-5; D gene unclear. Trimming stripped 7 bases from V and 5 bases from J, with 17 bases between. This CDR3 has 14 amino acids. Germline V gene data show CDR1 as LGHNA and CDR2 as YNFKEQ. The CDR3 coding sequence is TGTGCCAGCAATGTTGACGGGCCCGGGGAGACCCAGTACTTC. This gives the protein CASNVDGPGETQYF.